Listed below are T cell receptor beta chains from one sample, sequenced in a study of human T cells and chemical hapten exposure. TCRdb re-called the RACE reads with MiXCR, one entry per CDR3 protein. This table holds about 300,000 distinct CDR3 sequences, 5% to 6.5% found once. Sequenced here: whole blood, sampled in connection with sensitization to the hapten diphenylcyclopropenone (DPC). All receptors derive from a woman younger than 35 with alopecia areata. Some clones in this sample may be carry-over from other donors' samples. Both conserved end residues are part of each CDR3. Fields, in order: D gene, V gene, J gene, CDR3 protein. A D gene is named only where the DNA matches it firmly.

d_call: TRBD1
v_call: TRBV7-9
j_call: TRBJ2-6
cdr3_aa: CASRRQGHSGANVLTF

d_call: -
v_call: TRBV27
j_call: TRBJ2-3
cdr3_aa: CASSLSTADTQYF

d_call: -
v_call: TRBV6-5
j_call: TRBJ2-1
cdr3_aa: CASSYIQGNEQFF

d_call: -
v_call: TRBV20-1
j_call: TRBJ1-2
cdr3_aa: CGKEPGYTF

d_call: TRBD1
v_call: TRBV6-5
j_call: TRBJ1-1
cdr3_aa: CASSPGQGFDTEAFF

d_call: -
v_call: TRBV12-3/TRBV12-4
j_call: TRBJ2-3
cdr3_aa: CASTRDLATDTQYF

d_call: TRBD2
v_call: TRBV28
j_call: TRBJ2-2
cdr3_aa: CASSPSLAGVTGELFF

d_call: -
v_call: TRBV7-2
j_call: TRBJ1-4
cdr3_aa: CASSSAPGQEKLFF

d_call: -
v_call: TRBV5-1
j_call: TRBJ2-7
cdr3_aa: CASGLANSYEQYF

d_call: -
v_call: TRBV6-2/TRBV6-3
j_call: TRBJ1-5
cdr3_aa: CASRPTRNQPQHF

d_call: TRBD2
v_call: TRBV10-3
j_call: TRBJ2-1
cdr3_aa: CAISDGLAGLQSEQFF

d_call: -
v_call: TRBV2
j_call: TRBJ1-2
cdr3_aa: CASSERSSSPPGGYTF

d_call: -
v_call: TRBV20-1
j_call: TRBJ1-1
cdr3_aa: CSARAPQAFF

d_call: TRBD2
v_call: TRBV12-3/TRBV12-4
j_call: TRBJ2-1
cdr3_aa: CASSLASGLAGGGEQFF

d_call: TRBD2
v_call: TRBV28
j_call: TRBJ2-1
cdr3_aa: CASSAILAGGPVNEQFF

d_call: -
v_call: TRBV7-2
j_call: TRBJ1-1
cdr3_aa: CASSLGQIRMNTEAFF

d_call: -
v_call: TRBV3-1
j_call: TRBJ2-7
cdr3_aa: CASGSRGGSYEQYF

d_call: -
v_call: TRBV12-3/TRBV12-4
j_call: TRBJ1-5
cdr3_aa: CASSLTGQLGQPQHF

d_call: TRBD1
v_call: TRBV4-1
j_call: TRBJ1-1
cdr3_aa: CASSQDRTGGVKAFF

d_call: TRBD1
v_call: TRBV6-5
j_call: TRBJ1-5
cdr3_aa: CASSYSVQGAGQPQHF

d_call: TRBD1
v_call: TRBV6-2/TRBV6-3
j_call: TRBJ2-6
cdr3_aa: CASTPDRGQAGANVLTF

d_call: TRBD2
v_call: TRBV11-1
j_call: TRBJ2-1
cdr3_aa: CASSLGWTSGDLSYNEQFF

d_call: -
v_call: TRBV24-1
j_call: TRBJ2-1
cdr3_aa: CATSPGQELNEQFF

d_call: TRBD1
v_call: TRBV7-8
j_call: TRBJ1-1
cdr3_aa: CASSLTTGVMNTEAFF

d_call: TRBD1
v_call: TRBV7-2
j_call: TRBJ1-1
cdr3_aa: CASSLDRITEAFF

d_call: -
v_call: TRBV6-2/TRBV6-3
j_call: TRBJ2-5
cdr3_aa: CASREGTPQETQYF

d_call: -
v_call: TRBV10-2
j_call: TRBJ2-5
cdr3_aa: CASSFRLKETQYF

d_call: -
v_call: TRBV3-1
j_call: TRBJ2-7
cdr3_aa: CASSQARDEEQYF

d_call: TRBD1
v_call: TRBV18
j_call: TRBJ1-6
cdr3_aa: CASSPLRTGQSNSPLHF

d_call: -
v_call: TRBV11-2
j_call: TRBJ2-3
cdr3_aa: CASRQQSSSTDTQYF

d_call: -
v_call: TRBV9
j_call: TRBJ2-6
cdr3_aa: CASSVEYRAGANVLTF

d_call: TRBD1
v_call: TRBV7-9
j_call: TRBJ2-1
cdr3_aa: CASSLANDRGYNEQFF

d_call: TRBD1
v_call: TRBV4-2
j_call: TRBJ2-3
cdr3_aa: CASSQILTGDTDTQYF

d_call: TRBD1
v_call: TRBV25-1
j_call: TRBJ1-2
cdr3_aa: CASGGQGNYGYTF

d_call: TRBD1
v_call: TRBV3-1
j_call: TRBJ1-2
cdr3_aa: CASSQAQTGQGRDGYTF

d_call: -
v_call: TRBV11-2
j_call: TRBJ1-1
cdr3_aa: CASSGLSRGHPEAFF

d_call: -
v_call: TRBV28
j_call: TRBJ2-2
cdr3_aa: CASSFEGPSGTGELFF